These 21 T cell receptor beta chains originate from one sample sequenced in a study of T-cell reconstitution after alpha-beta-depleted transplantation in children. It was with unique molecular identifiers that the TCRbeta library was prepared. TCRdb passed the PCR reads through MiXCR, listing each CDR3 protein once. The repertoire includes approximately 250,000 distinct CDR3 sequences, about 23% of them detected once, and about 2.8% sits in the top ten. This specimen was PBMCs, taken before TCRalphabeta/CD19-depleted stem cell transplant. Every receptor here comes from a girl aged 2-10 years with Fanconi anemia, due to receive a stem cell transplant.

Notes on this clonotype: It may be a read error: a sequence one base away is much more abundant. Given the absence of the conserved phenylalanine or tryptophan at the CDR3 end, a read error is likely. The rearrangement uses TRBV20-1 and TRBJ2-3, with D hard to call. V shed 4 bases and J shed 1 base, with 6 bases lying between them. The length of the CDR3 is 12 residues. Germline-derived CDR1 and CDR2 are DFQATT and SNEGSKA (reference sequence). CDR3 protein: CSANEGTDTQYI. CDR3 bases: TGCAGTGCTAATGAGGGCACAGATACGCAGTATATT.

V usage is TRBV29-1 and J usage is TRBJ1-2; 7 bases agree with TRBD1. The V gene's germline CDR1 is SQVTM and CDR2 ANQGSEA. The CDR3 is 14 amino acids. The ends lost 5 bases at V and 0 bases at J; junction bases unmatched: 6. The CDR3 DNA reads TGCAGCGTTCGCGATACAGGGGCTAACTATGGCTACACCTTC. Translating it yields CSVRDTGANYGYTF.

The CDR3 DNA is TGCAGTGCTAGATTGACTAACACAGATACGCAGTATTTT. Its translation is CSARLTNTDTQYF. V usage is TRBV20-1 and J usage is TRBJ2-3; possible D gene TRBD2, 5 bases. V lost 2 bases, J lost 2 bases, and 8 bases lay in between. The CDR3 consists of 13 residues. Germline loops: CDR1 DFQATT, CDR2 SNEGSKA (reference sequence).

This chain joins TRBV20-1 and TRBJ2-1; 11 positions match TRBD2. V lost 5 bases to trimming and J lost 5 bases; unmatched junction nucleotides: 5. The CDR3 has 14 amino acids. The germline V gene encodes CDR1 DFQATT and CDR2 SNEGSKA (reference sequence). The CDR3 loop is CSAAGLAVNNEQFF. As DNA, the CDR3 is TGCAGTGCTGCGGGACTAGCGGTGAACAATGAGCAGTTCTTC.

V gene TRBV12-3 or TRBV12-4 combines with J gene TRBJ2-1; D is ambiguous. The CDR3 contains 13 residues. V lost 0 bases to trimming and J lost 6 bases, with 6 bases between them. The CDR3: CASSLAIPNEQFF. CDR3 coding DNA: TGTGCCAGCAGTTTAGCCATCCCCAATGAGCAGTTCTTC.

V and J are TRBV5-1 and TRBJ2-1, with a possible D match to TRBD1 (6 bases). The CDR3 has 16 amino acids. Trimming took 1 base from V and 8 from J, leaving 19 bases between them. Germline CDR1 reads SGHRS; CDR2 reads YFSETQ. CDR3 in DNA: TGCGCCAGCAGCTTGCAAGTAGGGGGAGCGACGGATGAGCAGTTCTTC. Protein sequence: CASSLQVGGATDEQFF. The full variable domain, with the rest looked up from reference TRBV5-1 and TRBJ2-1, is KAGVTQTPRYLIKTRGQQVTLSCSPISGHRSVSWYQQTPGQGLQFLFEYFSETQRNKGNFPGRFSGRQFSNSRSEMNVSTLELGDSALYLCASSLQVGGATDEQFFGPGTRLTVL.

V and J are TRBV20-1 and TRBJ2-1, with 7 bases matching TRBD2. J gave up 9 bases and V 6 bases, and 14 bases lay outside the gene matches. Germline CDR1 reads DFQATT; CDR2 reads SNEGSKA (reference sequence). This CDR3 comprises 14 residues. The CDR3 region has the DNA TGCAGTGCCCTCAAAGCGGGAATTCTGAGTGAGCAGTTCTTC. Amino acids: CSALKAGILSEQFF.

The chain recombines TRBV21-1 with TRBJ2-7; the table's D call, TRBD1, was not checked against the DNA. TRBV21-1 is an annotated pseudogene. The CDR3 totals 15 residues. CDR3 DNA sequence: TGTGCCAGCAGCGCAGCCCGACAGGGAGGGTACGAGCAGTACTTC. This translates into CASSAARQGGYEQYF.

This clonotype has just a few counts. The V gene is TRBV20-1, the J gene TRBJ1-1; D may be TRBD1 (5 bases). The CDR3 covers 12 residues. The V gene lost 8 bases and the J gene lost 1 base, with 11 bases spanning the gap. Germline V gene sequence: CDR1 DFQATT, CDR2 SNEGSKA (reference sequence). CDR3 region: CSRNRRNTEAFF. DNA for the CDR3: TGCAGTAGAAACAGGAGGAACACTGAAGCTTTCTTT.

The CDR3 DNA reads as TGCAGTGCTGGGCCTTACAGGTACAATGAGCAGTTCTTC. Amino acid sequence: CSAGPYRYNEQFF. The gene calls are TRBV20-1 and TRBJ2-1; a possible D gene is TRBD1 (5 bases). Trimming pared 5 bases from V and 4 bases from J, leaving 12 bases between. The germline gives CDR1 DFQATT, CDR2 SNEGSKA (reference sequence). The CDR3 consists of 13 residues.

This clonotype has at least ten counts. The chain is built from TRBV29-1 and TRBJ2-1; TRBD2 might be the D (6 bases). CDR1 SQVTM and CDR2 ANQGSEA come from the germline V gene. The CDR3 sequence is 15 residues long. V lost 4 bases, J lost 0 bases, and 13 bases lay in between. The CDR3 region has the DNA TGCAGCGTTGTCGGCGGGATGGTCTCCTACAATGAGCAGTTCTTC. It codes for CSVVGGMVSYNEQFF.

V usage is TRBV23-1 and J usage is TRBJ2-2; 7 nucleotides align to TRBD1. TRBV23-1 counts as an open reading frame of uncertain function. J was trimmed by 7 bases and V by 4 bases; bases with no gene match: 6. This CDR3 region has 14 residues. Here the CDR3 DNA reads TGCGCCAGCAGTCGGGACAGTCCGGGCGGGGAGCTGTTTTTT. Its protein product is CASSRDSPGGELFF.

This clonotype was observed many times. The chain is built from TRBV29-1 and TRBJ2-7; D uncertain. This CDR3 contains 10 residues. Germline assignment: CDR1 SQVTM and CDR2 ANQGSEA. In nucleotides, the CDR3 is TGCAGAACCCGCTACTACGAGCAGTACTTC. Translated: CRTRYYEQYF.

V usage is TRBV7-2 and J usage is TRBJ1-1; the D is unclear. This CDR3 region has 13 residues. CDR1 and CDR2 from the germline V gene are SGHTA and FQGNSA. Trimming removed 5 bases at V and 5 bases at J, with 12 bases between. The CDR3 DNA reads TGTGCCAGCAGCCCGGAGATGAGAACTGAAGCTTTCTTT. It specifies CASSPEMRTEAFF.

This chain links TRBV29-1 with TRBJ2-7; TRBD1 or TRBD2 may be the D gene (5 bases each). CDR1 is SQVTM, CDR2 ANQGSEA, per germline. This CDR3 region has 11 residues. V was cut by 7 bases and J by 3 bases, with 10 bases left in between. This chain's CDR3 is CSAGTDYEQYF. The CDR3 coding sequence is TGCAGCGCTGGGACCGACTACGAGCAGTACTTC.

The CDR3 DNA follows: TGTGCCAGCGCAAGGGTCAATGAAAAACTGTTTTTT. Translated, it gives CASARVNEKLFF. This chain uses TRBV7-8 with TRBJ1-4; no reliable D call. Germline V lookup: CDR1 SGHVS, CDR2 FQNEAQ. This CDR3 has 12 residues. Trimming stripped 8 bases from V and 5 bases from J, with 9 bases between.

This clonotype was seen many times. The chain joins TRBV29-1 to TRBJ2-1, with TRBD2 matching over 16 bases. J gave up 8 bases and V 4 bases, and 11 bases lay outside the gene matches. The germline gives CDR1 SQVTM, CDR2 ANQGSEA. The length of the CDR3 is 17 residues. CDR3 bases: TGCAGCGTTGCCCCGGGACTAGCGGGAGGGCCGGGTCATGAGCAGTTCTTC. Its translation: CSVAPGLAGGPGHEQFF.

This clonotype has just a few counts. V is TRBV21-1 and J is TRBJ2-1; TRBD2, the D gene given by the table, was not confirmed from the DNA. TRBV21-1 represents a pseudogene. The CDR3 extends over 19 amino acids. The CDR3 reads CASSKGAASGSGIYNEQFF. Here the CDR3 DNA reads TGTGCCAGCAGCAAGGGGGCAGCTAGCGGGAGTGGCATATACAATGAGCAGTTCTTC.

This chain joins TRBV5-1 and TRBJ2-3; 8 positions agree with TRBD1. Germline V gene lookup returns CDR1 SGHRS and CDR2 YFSETQ. The CDR3 extends over 14 amino acids. With V trimmed by 0 bases and J by 5 bases, 2 bases remained unmatched. The CDR3 DNA is TGCGCCAGCAGCTTGGGAGGGACAGGAGATACGCAGTATTTT. Translating it yields CASSLGGTGDTQYF.

The CDR3, as DNA: TGCGCCAGCAGCTTGATCGTTAGCGGGGGGAATTACGAGCAGTACTTC. Protein product: CASSLIVSGGNYEQYF. This rearrangement joins TRBV5-1 to TRBJ2-7; 10 positions match TRBD2. Germline V gives CDR1 SGHRS, CDR2 YFSETQ. The V gene end was trimmed by 1 base and the J gene end by 4 bases; junction bases not matched to a gene: 8. This CDR3 has 16 residues.

The chain joins TRBV7-8 to TRBJ2-1; D might be TRBD2 (5 bases). Germline-derived CDR1 and CDR2 are SGHVS and FQNEAQ. V was clipped by 5 bases and J by 0 bases, with 14 bases between them. This CDR3 comprises 16 residues. CDR3 bases: TGTGCCAGCAGCCCCAGTCAAGGGAGCTCCTACAATGAGCAGTTCTTC. Encoded protein: CASSPSQGSSYNEQFF. Variable domain in full (rest from reference TRBV7-8 and TRBJ2-1): GAGVSQSPRYKVAKRGQDVALRCDPISGHVSLFWYQQALGQGPEFLTYFQNEAQLDKSGLPSDRFFAERPEGSVSTLKIQRTQQEDSAVYLCASSPSQGSSYNEQFFGPGTRLTVL.